A single sample is the source of the 4 T cell receptor beta chains below, sequenced in a study of cytomegalovirus exposure and HLA in healthy donors. Use of 60 Vbeta and 13 Jbeta primers characterized the PCR. Profiling relied on immunoSEQ multiplex PCR, and the TCRdb table lists in-frame clones only, not all of them. The data hold 90,000 to 150,000 clones, with 80% to 85% observed a single time. Sequencing was performed on PBMCs. Receptor source: a woman aged 40 to 50 in good health and CMV-seronegative.

This clone has only a few counts. The J gene is TRBJ2-7, the V gene TRBV5-1, with D possibly matching TRBD2 (5 bases). Germline assignment: CDR1 SGHRS and CDR2 YFSETQ. Trimming cost V 4 bases and J 2 bases, with 13 bases left between them. The CDR3 runs to 14 residues. Here the CDR3 DNA reads TGCGCCAGCAGCCCTACTGGACTTGCCTACGAGCAGTACTTC. Translated: CASSPTGLAYEQYF.

V is TRBV7-9 and J is TRBJ2-7; D not certain. The CDR3 is made up of 15 amino acids. Germline CDR1 and CDR2: SEHNR and FQNEAQ (reference sequence). Between the trimmed V and J ends, which lost 5 bases and 0 bases, there was a span of 14 bases. Written as DNA, the CDR3 is TGTGCCAGCAGCCTCCCCCTGGCAACCTCCTACGAGCAGTACTTC. Protein product: CASSLPLATSYEQYF.

This chain joins TRBV6-5 and TRBJ1-2, with 8 bases identical to TRBD1. J gave up 5 bases and V 5 bases, and 7 bases lay outside the gene matches. Germline V lookup: CDR1 MNHEY, CDR2 SVGAGI. This CDR3 is built from 14 residues. The CDR3 here is CASSGATGGYGYTF. The CDR3 coding sequence is TGTGCCAGCAGTGGCGCCACAGGGGGGTATGGCTACACCTTC.

This clone was found once. J is TRBJ1-2 and V is TRBV19; 9 nucleotides agree with TRBD1. CDR1 LNHDA and CDR2 SQIVND come from the germline V gene (reference sequence). This CDR3 is built from 17 residues. Losses at the gene ends were 3 bases for V and 7 bases for J; bases not matched to a gene: 15. The CDR3 sequence: CASSMTRPTGGLRGYTF. CDR3 nucleotide sequence: TGTGCCAGTAGTATGACCCGACCAACAGGGGGCTTACGTGGCTACACCTTC.